The next 21 T cell receptor beta chains were all read from a single sample in a study of blood T cell repertoires in COVID-19. The method was immunoSEQ multiplex PCR; TCRdb's version includes in-frame clones alone and lacks a portion of them. The table has roughly 290,000 clones, around 89% seen once. The sequenced sample was PBMCs or T cells enriched from blood (not recorded which). These receptors were taken from a young woman with acute COVID-19.

The CDR3 sequence: CASSPNSGLHSYNEQFF. The CDR3 DNA sequence: TGTGCCAGCAGTCCAAATAGCGGGCTCCACTCCTACAATGAGCAGTTCTTC. This chain uses TRBV6-6 with TRBJ2-1, with 7 bases matching TRBD2. Per germline, CDR1 MNHNY and CDR2 SVGAGI (reference sequence). The CDR3 sequence is 17 residues long. J lost 0 bases, V lost 5 bases, and 10 bases had no gene match.

The rearrangement links TRBV4-1 to TRBJ2-5, with 13 bases lining up with TRBD2. The CDR3 totals 16 residues. Germline CDR1 and CDR2: MGHRA and YSYEKL. Unmatched junction bases numbered 5, after V lost 4 bases and J lost 3 bases. In DNA, the CDR3 is TGCGCCAGCAGCCCAAGGGGGACTAGCGGGAAAGAGACCCAGTACTTC. Its protein product is CASSPRGTSGKETQYF.

This rearrangement joins TRBV7-2 to TRBJ2-1; 9 positions agree with TRBD2. Germline V gives CDR1 SGHTA, CDR2 FQGNSA. The trim removed 4 bases at V and 4 bases at J, leaving 8 bases unmatched. This CDR3 region has 16 residues. This CDR3 reads CASSSPGTSLYNEQFF. The DNA for the CDR3 is TGTGCCAGCAGCTCTCCCGGGACTAGCCTATACAATGAGCAGTTCTTC.

The V gene is TRBV6-6, the J gene TRBJ2-7; perhaps TRBD2 as D (7 bases). The CDR3 length is 17 residues. V was cut by 5 bases and J by 0 bases, with 20 bases left in between. CDR1 is MNHNY and CDR2 is SVGAGI in the germline V gene (reference sequence). This CDR3 reads CASSQTGSGTNSYEQYF. CDR3 DNA: TGTGCCAGCAGTCAGACAGGCTCCGGGACTAACTCCTACGAGCAGTACTTC.

J is TRBJ2-1 and V is TRBV9; TRBD2 is a possible D gene (5 bases). Trimming stripped 0 bases from V and 5 bases from J, with 9 bases between. In germline, CDR1 is SGDLS, CDR2 YYNGEE. The CDR3 consists of 14 residues. CDR3 amino acids: CASSVGTGNNEQFF. The CDR3 nucleotides read TGTGCCAGCAGCGTAGGGACTGGCAACAATGAGCAGTTCTTC.

The chain joins TRBV30 to TRBJ2-1; tentatively, D is TRBD2 (6 bases). Trimming shortened V by 4 bases and J by 0 bases, and 16 bases separated the two germline ends. The CDR3 is made up of 16 amino acids. Per germline, CDR1 GTSNPN and CDR2 SVGIG (reference sequence). The CDR3 bases are TGTGCCTGGAATGGGAGAGCGGGCTCCTCCTACAATGAGCAGTTCTTC. It yields the protein CAWNGRAGSSYNEQFF.

This sequence joins TRBV19 and TRBJ2-5; D may be TRBD2 (6 bases). The CDR3 is 16 amino acids. Germline V CDR1 and CDR2: LNHDA, SQIVND (reference sequence). The V gene lost 2 bases and the J gene lost 5 bases, with 18 bases spanning the gap. Written as DNA, the CDR3 is TGTGCCAGTAGTATATCGTGGGACTTCTCTGGGGAGACCCAGTACTTC. Amino acid sequence: CASSISWDFSGETQYF.

In its sample, this clone was seen a few times. This chain links TRBV3-1 (or the pseudogene TRBV3-2) with TRBJ2-7; TRBD2 is a possible D gene (7 bases). Germline-derived CDR1 and CDR2 are LGHDT and YNNKEL (reference sequence). V was shortened by 4 bases and J by 2 bases, with 12 bases between the two germline ends. The CDR3 loop spans 14 amino acids. The CDR3 coding sequence is TGTGCCAGCAGCCGGGGGGCGGGGGCCTACGAGCAGTACTTC. Protein sequence: CASSRGAGAYEQYF.

The chain couples TRBV4-1 to TRBJ2-1, with 8 bases that match TRBD1. Germline V gene lookup returns CDR1 MGHRA and CDR2 YSYEKL. The CDR3 runs 17 residues. V trimming: 3 bases; J trimming: 5 bases; junction bases outside the gene matches: 12. DNA for the CDR3: TGCGCCAGCAGCCAGGGGGGTGGCAGGGGGCGACACAATGAGCAGTTCTTC. It encodes CASSQGGGRGRHNEQFF.

J is TRBJ2-7 and V is TRBV21-1; the D call of TRBD2 is as the table states it, not checked on the DNA. TRBV21-1 is reported as a pseudogene. The CDR3 loop spans 17 amino acids. The CDR3 bases are TGTGCCAGCAGCAAAGTATTCACTAGCGGGGATCCGGGAGAGCAGTACTTC. Translating it yields CASSKVFTSGDPGEQYF.

The chain links TRBV13 to TRBJ2-1; 11 bases fit TRBD2. Germline V gives CDR1 PRHDT, CDR2 FYEKMQ (reference sequence). The trim removed 5 bases at V and 3 bases at J, leaving 3 bases unmatched. This CDR3 contains 15 residues. Here the CDR3 reads CASSEGLAVYNEQFF. The CDR3 DNA is TGTGCCAGCAGCGAGGGACTAGCGGTCTACAATGAGCAGTTCTTC. The full variable domain, its missing parts supplied by reference TRBV13 and TRBJ2-1, is AAGVIQSPRHLIKEKRETATLKCYPIPRHDTVYWYQQGPGQDPQFLISFYEKMQSDKGSIPDRFSAQQFSDYHSELNMSSLELGDSALYFCASSEGLAVYNEQFFGPGTRLTVL.

This rearrangement joins TRBV3-1 (or the pseudogene TRBV3-2) to TRBJ2-5; the match to TRBD2 covers 11 bases. The trim removed 5 bases at V and 4 bases at J, leaving 3 bases unmatched. The CDR3 has 14 amino acids. Germline assignment: CDR1 LGHDT and CDR2 YNNKEL (reference sequence). Written as DNA, the CDR3 is TGTGCCAGCAGCTCTCTAGCGGGAGGAGAGACCCAGTACTTC. Translated, it gives CASSSLAGGETQYF.

The V call is TRBV27, the J call TRBJ1-1, with a tentative D call TRBD1 (6 bases). Germline loops: CDR1 MNHEY, CDR2 SMNVEV (reference sequence). The CDR3 is made up of 16 amino acids. Between the trimmed V and J ends, which lost 2 bases and 2 bases, there was a span of 15 bases. CDR3 sequence: CASSLIMDSTNTEAFF. In DNA form, the CDR3 reads TGTGCCAGCAGTTTAATTATGGACAGCACTAACACTGAAGCTTTCTTT.

The chain is built from TRBV13 and TRBJ2-1; weak D call: TRBD1 (6 bases). V lost 5 bases and J lost 0, with 14 bases in between. The germline CDR1 and CDR2 sequences are PRHDT and FYEKMQ (reference sequence). The CDR3 is made up of 16 amino acids. The chain's CDR3 is CASSPGATSSYNEQFF. The CDR3 nucleotides are TGTGCCAGCAGCCCAGGGGCAACGAGCTCCTACAATGAGCAGTTCTTC.

The V and J genes are TRBV30 and TRBJ2-1, with 14 positions matching TRBD2. Germline values: CDR1 GTSNPN, CDR2 SVGIG (reference sequence). The CDR3 totals 19 residues. V shed 3 bases and J 9 bases; nucleotides not matched to a gene: 19. The chain's CDR3 is CAWSPWRTSGRSGFAEQFF. The CDR3 DNA sequence: TGTGCCTGGAGCCCGTGGCGGACTAGCGGGAGGAGCGGGTTTGCTGAGCAGTTCTTC.

The chain combines TRBV18 with TRBJ1-1; 7 bases are a match to TRBD1. In germline, CDR1 is KGHSH, CDR2 LQKENI. The CDR3 is made up of 15 amino acids. Trimming cost V 3 bases and J 5 bases; bases outside gene matches: 9. The CDR3 is CASSPSVQGDTEAFF. CDR3 nucleotides: TGTGCCAGCTCACCTTCGGTGCAGGGGGATACTGAAGCTTTCTTT.

The rearrangement uses TRBV5-4 and TRBJ2-5; D is uncertain. Germline CDR1 and CDR2: SGHNT and YYREEE (reference sequence). Trimming removed 4 bases at V and 5 bases at J, with 9 bases between. This CDR3 spans 12 amino acids. CDR3 region: CASSQAIETQYF. CDR3 coding DNA: TGTGCCAGCAGCCAAGCAATTGAGACCCAGTACTTC.

The gene calls are TRBV27 and TRBJ2-2, with 8 nucleotides matching TRBD1. This CDR3 is 16 amino acids long. Germline CDR1 MNHEY, CDR2 SMNVEV (reference sequence). V lost 5 bases, J lost 4 bases, and 9 bases stayed unmatched. CDR3 residues: CASSTGGWTSTGELFF. The DNA of the CDR3 is TGTGCCAGCAGTACAGGGGGGTGGACGAGCACCGGGGAGCTGTTTTTT.

The chain has TRBV19 and TRBJ2-5; TRBD2 is a possible D gene (6 bases). V was pared by 4 bases and J by 2 bases, with 14 bases between. The CDR3 is made up of 15 amino acids. CDR1 is LNHDA and CDR2 is SQIVND in the germline V gene (reference sequence). CDR3 nucleotides: TGTGCCAGTAGTAGCATCCGCGGGGCACAAGAGACCCAGTACTTC. Translation: CASSSIRGAQETQYF.

The genes are TRBV27 and TRBJ2-7, with D possibly being TRBD2 (5 bases). The CDR3 has 15 amino acids. Trimming removed 1 base from V and 4 bases from J, with 14 bases in between. Germline CDR1 reads MNHEY; CDR2 reads SMNVEV (reference sequence). Here the CDR3 DNA reads TGTGCCAGCAGTTTATACCTTGAGCCGGGGTACGAGCAGTACTTC. Protein sequence: CASSLYLEPGYEQYF.

This clone was seen once. The chain joins TRBV2 to TRBJ2-1; 7 bases match TRBD2. The CDR3 covers 16 residues. Germline CDR1 reads SNHLY; CDR2 reads FYNNEI. V lost 0 bases and J lost 7; bases outside the gene matches: 9. The CDR3 region has the DNA TGTGCCAGCAGTGAAGCTTCAGGAGGCGGGAGAAATGAGCAGTTCTTC. Amino acid sequence: CASSEASGGGRNEQFF. The whole variable domain, remainder taken from reference TRBV2 and TRBJ2-1, is EPEVTQTPSHQVTQMGQEVILRCVPISNHLYFYWYRQILGQKVEFLVSFYNNEISEKSEIFDDQFSVERPDGSNFTLKIRSTKLEDSAMYFCASSEASGGGRNEQFFGPGTRLTVL.